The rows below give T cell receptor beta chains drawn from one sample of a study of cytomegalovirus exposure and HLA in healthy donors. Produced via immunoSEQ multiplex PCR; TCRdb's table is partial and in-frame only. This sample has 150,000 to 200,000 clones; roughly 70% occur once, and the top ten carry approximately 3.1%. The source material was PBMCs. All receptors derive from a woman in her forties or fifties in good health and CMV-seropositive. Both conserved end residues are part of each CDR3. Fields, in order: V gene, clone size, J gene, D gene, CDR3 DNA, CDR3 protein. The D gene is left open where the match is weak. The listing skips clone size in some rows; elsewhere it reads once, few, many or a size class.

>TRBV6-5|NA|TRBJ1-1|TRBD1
TGTGCCAGCGCTACAGGGGTGTCGAAAGCTTTCTTT
CASATGVSKAFF
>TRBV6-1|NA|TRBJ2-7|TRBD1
TGTGCCAGCAGTGAGAGACAGGGCCCCTTAGTGGAGCAGTACTTC
CASSERQGPLVEQYF
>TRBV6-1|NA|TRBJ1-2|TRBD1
TGTGCCAGCACTCCTACCGGGACAGGGTTCTATGGCTACACCTTC
CASTPTGTGFYGYTF
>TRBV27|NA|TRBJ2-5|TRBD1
TGTGCCAGCAGTTCGCAGGGGGCCAGAGAGACCCAGTACTTC
CASSSQGARETQYF
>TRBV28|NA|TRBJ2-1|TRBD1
TGTGCCAGCAGTTTAGCCGGGACAGGGGGCAATGAGCAGTTCTTC
CASSLAGTGGNEQFF
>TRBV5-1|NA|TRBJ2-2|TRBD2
TGCGCCAGCAGGTTGCGGGGGGGCAACACCGGGGAGCTGTTTTTT
CASRLRGGNTGELFF
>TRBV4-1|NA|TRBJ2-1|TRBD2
TGCGCCAGCAGCCAACGGACTAGCGGGGGGTCATCCTACAATGAGCAGTTCTTC
CASSQRTSGGSSYNEQFF
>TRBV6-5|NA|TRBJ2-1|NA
TGTGCCAGCAGTTACAGGGAGCCAATTTACAATGAGCAGTTCTTC
CASSYREPIYNEQFF
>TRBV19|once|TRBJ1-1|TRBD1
TGTGCCAGTAGTATAGAACGCGACAGGGGGAACACTGAAGCTTTCTTT
CASSIERDRGNTEAFF
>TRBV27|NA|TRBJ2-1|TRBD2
TGTGCCAGCAGTTTCCAGCGGGGGGGTTTCAATGAGCAGTTCTTC
CASSFQRGGFNEQFF
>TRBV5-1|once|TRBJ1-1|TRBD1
TGCGCCAGCAGCTTTTCCGGGACAGGGGGCGACACTGAAGCTTTCTTT
CASSFSGTGGDTEAFF
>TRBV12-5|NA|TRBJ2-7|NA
TGTGCTAGTGGTTACGGAGTCATGGGTTCCGAGCAGTACTTC
CASGYGVMGSEQYF
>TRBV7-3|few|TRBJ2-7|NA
TGTGCCAGCAGCTTGGGAGGTCATAGTTACGAGCAGTACTTC
CASSLGGHSYEQYF
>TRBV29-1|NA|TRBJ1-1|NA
TGCAGCGTGGGAGGGGGTTTCGGCACTGAAGCTTTCTTT
CSVGGGFGTEAFF